What follows describes a single T cell receptor beta chain. This clonotype was counted between two and nine times. It lacks a known antigen. No base quality information exists; no much larger clone differs at one position. The library was made by PCR. Reads for this sample came from an Illumina HiSeq 2500. Molecular barcoding was employed in the preparation of TCR libraries, with unique molecular identifiers being used to normalize TCRbeta repertoire quantification. Using fastp at Q25 and MiXCR, TCRdb reprocessed the public reads and kept productive beta chains. Each CDR3 protein appears once, grouped with its most common genes and DNA. Within this sample are about 980,000 distinct CDR3 sequences, with around 30% of them counted one time only. The top ten hold roughly 27% of the sample. These data belong to a study of T-cell reconstitution after alpha-beta-depleted transplantation in children listed by TCRdb under 2016. In terms of the full investigation: T-cell immune reconstitution after TCRalphabeta/CD19-depleted allogeneic hematopoietic cell transplantation in children was quantitatively tracked in the study by means of TCR repertoire profiling. Overall results and qualifications from the work: In some patients, high TCRbeta diversity at day 60 was attributed to recipient T cells and intrathymic progenitors that had survived conditioning. About two months after transplant, the apparently early recovery of alphabetaT-cell counts reportedly depended on just several hundred clones that had expanded rapidly and came from non-depleted graft cells. Over subsequent months, a decline in hyperexpanded clone frequencies was noted, and after one year, T-cell counts and TCRbeta diversity were mostly ascribed to newly produced T cells.

The CDR3 runs 12 residues from the cysteine to the phenylalanine. The CDR3 DNA has 36 bases and is translated from base 1. V is pared back by 7 bases and J by 5 bases, with 10 bases lying between the germline termini. Sample treatment or condition, as interpreted from the label and publication: allogeneic hematopoietic cell transplantation with graft depleted of TCRalphabeta T cells and CD19 B cells. The transplant recipients were children given TCRalphabeta/CD19-depleted allogeneic hematopoietic cell grafts. The rearranged segments are TRBV12-3 or TRBV12-4 and TRBJ2-3; too little of a D gene remains to name it. This clonotype originated in a boy in the first two years of life who had a stem cell transplant for SCID, so the T cells may come from the graft donor. The material was PBMCs, mostly from graft donor cells, obtained 360 days after TCRalphabeta/CD19-depleted stem cell transplant. The CDR3 reads as follows: CASTPLGDTQYF. The base sequence is TGTGCCAGCACCCCCCTGGGAGATACGCAGTATTTT.